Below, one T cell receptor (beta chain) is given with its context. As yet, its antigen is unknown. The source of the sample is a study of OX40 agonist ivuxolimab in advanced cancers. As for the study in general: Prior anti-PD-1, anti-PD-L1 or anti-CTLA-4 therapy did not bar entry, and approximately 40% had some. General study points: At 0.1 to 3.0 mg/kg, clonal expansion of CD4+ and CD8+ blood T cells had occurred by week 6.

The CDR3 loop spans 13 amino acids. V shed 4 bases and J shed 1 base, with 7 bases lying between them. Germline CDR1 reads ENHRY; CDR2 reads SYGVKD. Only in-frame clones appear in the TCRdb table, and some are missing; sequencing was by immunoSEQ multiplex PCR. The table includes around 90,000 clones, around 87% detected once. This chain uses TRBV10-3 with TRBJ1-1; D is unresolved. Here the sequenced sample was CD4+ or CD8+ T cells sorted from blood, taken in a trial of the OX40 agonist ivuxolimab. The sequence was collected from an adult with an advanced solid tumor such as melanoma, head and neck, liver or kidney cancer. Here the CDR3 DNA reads TGTGCCATCAGTGTTGCAGCGAACACTGAAGCTTTCTTT. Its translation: CAISVAANTEAFF.